This entry lists 28 T cell receptor beta chains sequenced from one sample in a study of blood T cell repertoires in COVID-19. Here immunoSEQ multiplex PCR was the method, and the copy in TCRdb shows in-frame clones only, minus some. In the table there are hundreds of thousands of clones, 88% of which are singletons. The source material was PBMCs or T cells enriched from blood (not recorded which). The receptors shown here come from a woman aged 60-70 years in a cohort exposed to, infected with or recovered from COVID-19 (not recorded which).

The rearrangement uses TRBV7-8 and TRBJ1-1; a possible D gene is TRBD1 (5 bases). The CDR3 contains 14 residues. Trimming took 0 bases from V and 6 from J, leaving 11 bases between them. Per the germline V gene, CDR1 is SGHVS and CDR2 is FQNEAQ. The CDR3 DNA reads TGTGCCAGCAGCTTAGCTCGGGGGATCGCTGAAGCTTTCTTT. Amino acids: CASSLARGIAEAFF. Full variable domain (outside the CDR3, taken from reference TRBV7-8 and TRBJ1-1): GAGVSQSPRYKVAKRGQDVALRCDPISGHVSLFWYQQALGQGPEFLTYFQNEAQLDKSGLPSDRFFAERPEGSVSTLKIQRTQQEDSAVYLCASSLARGIAEAFFGQGTRLTVV.

The chain is built from TRBV3-1 (or the pseudogene TRBV3-2) and TRBJ1-1; the match to TRBD1 covers 10 bases. V was pared by 1 base and J by 8 bases, with 4 bases of the junction left unmatched. CDR3 length: 14 amino acids. Germline V gene lookup returns CDR1 LGHDT and CDR2 YNNKEL (reference sequence). The CDR3 DNA reads TGTGCCAGCAGCCAAGTTGGGACAGGGGCAGAAGCTTTCTTT. Translated: CASSQVGTGAEAFF.

The sample holds one count of this clone. The J gene is TRBJ2-4, the V gene TRBV11-3, with D possibly TRBD1 on 6 matching bases. V gave up 5 bases and J gave up 8 bases, with 16 bases separating them. The germline gives CDR1 SGHNT, CDR2 YENEEA. The CDR3 sequence is 14 residues long. The chain's CDR3 is CASSPEAGADIQYF. DNA of the CDR3: TGTGCCAGCAGCCCCGAGGCAGGGGCAGACATTCAGTACTTC.

The V call is TRBV5-6, the J call TRBJ2-5, with 7 bases fitting TRBD2. V lost 2 bases to trimming and J lost 1 base; unmatched junction nucleotides: 5. CDR1 SGHDT and CDR2 YYEEEE come from the germline V gene. The CDR3 totals 15 residues. The CDR3 sequence: CASSLRDYTQETQYF. The DNA for the CDR3 is TGTGCCAGCAGCTTAAGGGACTATACCCAAGAGACCCAGTACTTC.

The gene calls are TRBV5-1 and TRBJ2-5; 11 bases match TRBD1. After removal of 3 bases from V and 3 bases from J, the junction contained 1 base not matched to a gene. This CDR3 spans 14 amino acids. The germline CDR1 and CDR2 sequences are SGHRS and YFSETQ. CDR3 sequence reads: CASSWGQGEETQYF. The CDR3 DNA follows: TGCGCCAGCAGCTGGGGACAGGGGGAAGAGACCCAGTACTTC. Combining the CDR3 with reference TRBV5-1 and TRBJ2-5 gives the whole variable domain KAGVTQTPRYLIKTRGQQVTLSCSPISGHRSVSWYQQTPGQGLQFLFEYFSETQRNKGNFPGRFSGRQFSNSRSEMNVSTLELGDSALYLCASSWGQGEETQYFGPGTRLLVL.

This clone was observed once. The chain recombines TRBV6-2 or TRBV6-3 with TRBJ2-5; the D gene is possibly TRBD2 (6 bases). Trimming stripped 2 bases from V and 5 bases from J, with 6 bases between. CDR3 length: 12 residues. CDR1 MNHEY and CDR2 SVGEGT come from the germline V gene. CDR3 in amino acids: CASSYGRETQYF. The CDR3, as DNA: TGTGCCAGCAGTTACGGGAGGGAGACCCAGTACTTC.

In DNA form, the CDR3 reads TGTGCCACCAGCAGAGAGGGGGGTAGCGGGAGTGTTTCAGATACGCAGTATTTT. This sequence encodes CATSREGGSGSVSDTQYF. The chain joins TRBV15 to TRBJ2-3, with 9 bases matching TRBD2. Germline trimming cut 0 bases from V and 4 bases from J; bases unmatched to any gene: 11. The CDR3 has 18 residues. Germline V gives CDR1 LNHNV, CDR2 YYDKDF (reference sequence). Variable domain in full (rest from reference TRBV15 and TRBJ2-3): DAMVIQNPRYQVTQFGKPVTLSCSQTLNHNVMYWYQQKSSQAPKLLFHYYDKDFNNEADTPDNFQSRRPNTSFCFLDIRSPGLGDTAMYLCATSREGGSGSVSDTQYFGPGTRLTVL.

The chain employs TRBV6-5 and TRBJ2-1; the match to TRBD2 covers 7 bases. CDR3 length equals 15 residues. V gave up 7 bases and J gave up 6 bases; unmatched junction bases: 12. In germline, CDR1 is MNHEY, CDR2 SVGAGI. The CDR3 loop is CASTQDGGGLNEQFF. CDR3 bases: TGTGCCAGCACCCAAGATGGGGGAGGGCTCAATGAGCAGTTCTTC.

The chain is built from TRBV18 and TRBJ1-4; 7 nucleotides line up with TRBD1. CDR1 is KGHSH, CDR2 LQKENI, per germline. This CDR3 has 13 amino acids. V lost 10 bases and J lost 4; bases outside the gene matches: 6. Here the CDR3 reads CATQTGFNEKLFF. The DNA for the CDR3 is TGTGCCACCCAGACAGGGTTTAATGAAAAACTGTTTTTT. The variable domain in full, completed from reference TRBV18 and TRBJ1-4, reads NAGVMQNPRHLVRRRGQEARLRCSPMKGHSHVYWYRQLPEEGLKFMVYLQKENIIDESGMPKERFSAEFPKEGPSILRIQQVVRGDSAAYFCATQTGFNEKLFFGSGTQLSVL.

In this sample, this clone turned up a few times. The rearrangement links TRBV12-3 or TRBV12-4 to TRBJ2-1; D is ambiguous. This CDR3 has 12 amino acids. V was trimmed by 3 bases and J by 7 bases, leaving 7 bases between them. Written as DNA, the CDR3 is TGTGCCAGCAGTTTGGCTTGGAATGAGCAGTTCTTC. This translates into CASSLAWNEQFF.

CDR3 protein: CASSISGQGADQPQHF. DNA for the CDR3: TGTGCCAGTAGTATTTCCGGACAGGGGGCGGATCAGCCCCAGCATTTT. The chain carries TRBV19 and TRBJ1-5, with TRBD1 matching over 11 bases. Germline lookup yields CDR1 LNHDA and CDR2 SQIVND (reference sequence). CDR3 length: 16 amino acids. V lost 3 bases, J lost 5 bases, and 6 bases stayed unmatched.

The genes are TRBV5-4 and TRBJ2-2; 11 bases map to TRBD1. The germline V gene encodes CDR1 SGHNT and CDR2 YYREEE (reference sequence). V lost 3 bases to trimming and J lost 3 bases; unmatched junction nucleotides: 1. The CDR3 sequence is 15 residues long. CDR3 region: CASSWTGGHTGELFF. The CDR3 DNA sequence: TGTGCCAGCAGCTGGACAGGGGGCCACACCGGGGAGCTGTTTTTT.

This sequence joins TRBV11-3 and TRBJ2-1; the match to TRBD2 covers 9 bases. The CDR3 is made up of 15 amino acids. V lost 3 bases, J lost 7 bases, and 7 bases stayed unmatched. Germline CDR1 SGHNT, CDR2 YENEEA. CDR3: CASSFVAGAVNEQFF. The CDR3 nucleotides are TGTGCCAGCAGCTTTGTAGCGGGAGCGGTAAATGAGCAGTTCTTC.

V usage is TRBV12-5 and J usage is TRBJ2-1; tentatively, D is TRBD2 (5 bases). Per germline, CDR1 LGHNT and CDR2 FRNRAP. This CDR3 comprises 12 residues. V shed 1 base and J shed 8 bases, with 6 bases lying between them. CDR3 in amino acids: CASGLGRDEQFF. Written as DNA, the CDR3 is TGTGCTAGTGGTTTGGGGCGGGATGAGCAGTTCTTC. Supplemented by reference TRBV12-5 and TRBJ2-1, the full variable domain reads DARVTQTPRHKVTEMGQEVTMRCQPILGHNTVFWYRQTMMQGLELLAYFRNRAPLDDSGMPKDRFSAEMPDATLATLKIQPSEPRDSAVYFCASGLGRDEQFFGPGTRLTVL.

V gene TRBV30 combines with J gene TRBJ1-5; 9 bases map to TRBD1. Germline loops: CDR1 GTSNPN, CDR2 SVGIG (reference sequence). After removal of 0 bases from V and 6 bases from J, the junction contained 6 bases not matched to a gene. CDR3 size: 15 residues. In DNA, the CDR3 is TGTGCCTGGAGTGTAGGTACAGGGGGCAGTCAGCCCCAGCATTTT. This gives the protein CAWSVGTGGSQPQHF.

The chain couples TRBV3-1 (or the pseudogene TRBV3-2) to TRBJ2-7, with TRBD2 matching 7 bases. Germline-derived CDR1 and CDR2 are LGHDT and YNNKEL (reference sequence). Trimming removed 4 bases from V and 6 bases from J; junction bases left unmatched: 15. The CDR3 extends over 16 amino acids. DNA of the CDR3: TGTGCCAGCAGCCGCTGGGTCGGGGAGGGCCGAGGCGAGCAGTACTTC. Its translation is CASSRWVGEGRGEQYF.

The chain couples TRBV5-1 to TRBJ1-3, with D maybe TRBD1 (6 bases). Per the germline V gene, CDR1 is SGHRS and CDR2 is YFSETQ. V lost 0 bases and J lost 2, with 12 bases in between. The CDR3 length is 16 residues. CDR3 region: CASSLVGGGTGNTIYF. CDR3 DNA sequence: TGCGCCAGCAGCTTGGTTGGTGGGGGCACTGGAAACACCATATATTTT.

The chain uses TRBV2 and TRBJ1-1; no definite D call. Trimming pared 2 bases from V and 4 bases from J, leaving 14 bases between. CDR3 length equals 15 residues. Germline V gives CDR1 SNHLY, CDR2 FYNNEI. The CDR3 spells CASSERAREGTEAFF. The CDR3 DNA sequence: TGTGCCAGCAGTGAAAGGGCACGCGAGGGCACTGAAGCTTTCTTT.

The V and J genes are TRBV9 and TRBJ1-2, with D perhaps TRBD1 (6 bases). CDR1 is SGDLS and CDR2 is YYNGEE in the germline V gene. The length of the CDR3 is 14 residues. With 4 bases removed from V and 4 bases from J, the gap between germline ends came to 14 bases. CDR3 residues: CASSSTGTVYGYTF. Here the CDR3 DNA reads TGTGCCAGCAGCTCCACAGGGACCGTCTATGGCTACACCTTC.

The chain uses TRBV21-1 and TRBJ2-7; the table calls TRBD2, which could not be checked here. TRBV21-1 is shown as a pseudogene. The CDR3 is 20 amino acids. The CDR3 nucleotides are TGTGCCAGCAGCAAAAGGGCGGGCCTAGCTGTTAGCGGGAAGCTCTACGAGCAGTACTTC. Translation: CASSKRAGLAVSGKLYEQYF.

The chain uses TRBV2 and TRBJ1-1, with a possible D match to TRBD1 (6 bases). Germline loops: CDR1 SNHLY, CDR2 FYNNEI. Trimming removed 8 bases at V and 0 bases at J, with 19 bases between. The CDR3 runs 16 residues. CDR3 region: CASGANRVRMNTEAFF. As DNA, the CDR3 is TGTGCCAGCGGCGCCAACAGGGTTCGAATGAACACTGAAGCTTTCTTT.

The CDR3 nucleotides read TGCAGTGCCACAGGTTACACTGAAGCTTTCTTT. This codes for CSATGYTEAFF. The chain employs TRBV20-1 and TRBJ1-1; tentatively, D is TRBD1 (5 bases). The CDR3 runs to 11 residues. V lost 6 bases, J lost 3 bases, and 8 bases lay in between. The germline V gene has CDR1 DFQATT and CDR2 SNEGSKA (reference sequence).

This rearrangement joins TRBV11-3 to TRBJ2-3, with 12 bases lining up with TRBD2. Trimming removed 1 base from V and 2 bases from J; junction bases left unmatched: 4. The germline CDR1 and CDR2 sequences are SGHNT and YENEEA. The CDR3 has 17 residues. This chain's CDR3 is CASSLGPSGRATDTQYF. As DNA, the CDR3 is TGTGCCAGCAGCTTAGGGCCTAGCGGGAGGGCCACAGATACGCAGTATTTT.

V is TRBV27 and J is TRBJ2-1; possibly TRBD1 for D (6 bases). Germline CDR1 is MNHEY and CDR2 is SMNVEV (reference sequence). The CDR3 runs 16 residues. V lost 1 base to trimming and J lost 7 bases, with 17 bases between them. The CDR3 spells CASSLFLGGNRNEQFF. DNA of the CDR3: TGTGCCAGCAGTTTATTTTTAGGGGGAAACAGGAATGAGCAGTTCTTC.

This sequence joins TRBV2 and TRBJ2-3; D may be TRBD2 (7 bases). This CDR3 is 14 amino acids long. Trimming pared 8 bases from V and 4 bases from J, leaving 16 bases between. The V gene's germline CDR1 is SNHLY and CDR2 FYNNEI. CDR3 DNA: TGTGCCAGCCCTGGAGGGGGGGGGCCAGATACGCAGTATTTT. It yields the protein CASPGGGGPDTQYF.

This clone was observed a handful of times. The CDR3 sequence is CASSQDFARSPLHF. In nucleotides, the CDR3 is TGTGCCAGCAGCCAAGACTTTGCGAGGTCACCCCTCCACTTT. V and J are TRBV3-1 (or the pseudogene TRBV3-2) and TRBJ1-6; D is unclear. Looked up from germline, CDR1 is LGHDT and CDR2 is YNNKEL (reference sequence). The CDR3 is 14 amino acids. The V gene lost 0 bases and the J gene lost 10 bases, with 10 bases spanning the gap.

The V gene is TRBV3-1 (or the pseudogene TRBV3-2), the J gene TRBJ1-5; D gene unclear. The CDR3 runs 15 residues. V lost 0 bases, J lost 1 base, and 7 bases lay in between. Germline-derived CDR1 and CDR2 are LGHDT and YNNKEL (reference sequence). The CDR3 loop is CASSQDGPSNQPQHF. The CDR3 DNA follows: TGTGCCAGCAGCCAAGACGGTCCGAGCAATCAGCCCCAGCATTTT.

This clone has at least ten counts. The chain is built from TRBV19 and TRBJ1-5; TRBD1 matches at 8 bases. This CDR3 has 14 amino acids. The germline V gene has CDR1 LNHDA and CDR2 SQIVND (reference sequence). Trimming cost V 3 bases and J 6 bases; bases outside gene matches: 4. CDR3 loop: CASSIRTGLQPQHF. The CDR3 coding sequence is TGTGCCAGTAGTATTAGGACAGGGCTTCAGCCCCAGCATTTT.